The rows below give T cell receptor beta chains drawn from one sample of a study of neurological immune-mediated disorders. TCRdb reprocessed the 5' RACE reads with MiXCR, giving one entry per CDR3 protein. Among about 55,000 distinct CDR3 sequences listed, 4% were seen once. Input material: CD4+ T cells from blood. These receptors all stem from a middle-aged woman with multiple sclerosis. CDR3s include the opening cysteine and the closing phenylalanine or tryptophan. Each record gives: D gene, V gene, J gene, clone size, CDR3 protein, CDR3 DNA. D genes are given only for firm matches. Clone size is given for some rows only: seen once, a few or many times, or a class if the clone is expanded.

D: -
V: TRBV10-3
J: TRBJ2-4
size: many
CDR3: CAISDWGAEENIQYF
DNA: TGTGCCATCAGTGACTGGGGGGCAGAGGAAAACATTCAGTACTTC

D: TRBD2
V: TRBV6-1
J: TRBJ2-2
size: many
CDR3: CASSETAGDTGELFF
DNA: TGTGCCAGCAGTGAAACAGCGGGGGATACCGGGGAGCTGTTTTTT

D: TRBD1
V: TRBV9
J: TRBJ1-5
size: many
CDR3: CASSMTGGENQPQHF
DNA: TGTGCCAGCAGTATGACAGGGGGCGAGAACCAGCCCCAGCATTTT

D: -
V: TRBV6-6
J: TRBJ2-3
size: many
CDR3: CASALPITDTQYF
DNA: TGTGCCAGCGCTCTCCCGATCACAGATACGCAGTATTTT

D: -
V: TRBV11-2
J: TRBJ1-1
size: many
CDR3: CASSFGRNTEAFF
DNA: TGTGCCAGCAGCTTCGGACGGAACACTGAAGCTTTCTTT

D: TRBD1
V: TRBV5-1
J: TRBJ2-3
size: -
CDR3: CASSPGRTGGTDTQYF
DNA: TGCGCCAGCAGCCCGGGCCGGACAGGGGGAACAGATACGCAGTATTTT

D: -
V: TRBV6-2/TRBV6-3
J: TRBJ2-7
size: many
CDR3: CASAQRAYEQYF
DNA: TGTGCCAGCGCTCAGAGGGCCTACGAGCAGTACTTC

D: TRBD1
V: TRBV2
J: TRBJ1-2
size: many
CDR3: CASSLRRTGANYGYTF
DNA: TGTGCCAGCAGCCTGCGCCGGACAGGGGCTAACTATGGCTACACCTTC

D: -
V: TRBV20-1
J: TRBJ1-5
size: many
CDR3: CSARPAGRNQPQHF
DNA: TGCAGTGCTAGGCCCGCAGGGCGCAATCAGCCCCAGCATTTT

D: -
V: TRBV20-1
J: TRBJ2-7
size: many
CDR3: CSAGNQTGQSYEQYF
DNA: TGCAGTGCTGGAAACCAAACCGGGCAGTCCTACGAGCAGTACTTC

D: TRBD1
V: TRBV7-2
J: TRBJ1-2
size: many
CDR3: CASSSRDSYGYTF
DNA: TGTGCCAGCAGCTCCCGGGACAGTTATGGCTACACCTTC

D: -
V: TRBV3-1
J: TRBJ2-1
size: many
CDR3: CASSLGSGEQFF
DNA: TGTGCCAGCAGCCTTGGGTCGGGAGAGCAGTTCTTC

D: -
V: TRBV5-1
J: TRBJ2-7
size: many
CDR3: CASSLADTAYEQYF
DNA: TGCGCCAGCAGCTTGGCGGACACAGCCTACGAGCAGTACTTC

D: -
V: TRBV6-6
J: TRBJ2-5
size: many
CDR3: CASRQQETQYF
DNA: TGTGCCAGCAGACAACAGGAGACCCAGTACTTC

D: -
V: TRBV6-1
J: TRBJ1-2
size: few
CDR3: CASSEGLTALGYGYTF
DNA: TGTGCCAGCAGTGAAGGACTGACAGCTCTTGGCTATGGCTACACCTTC

D: TRBD2
V: TRBV29-1
J: TRBJ2-5
size: many
CDR3: CSVPGLARETQYF
DNA: TGCAGCGTCCCCGGACTAGCGAGGGAGACCCAGTACTTC

D: -
V: TRBV9
J: TRBJ1-1
size: many
CDR3: CASSPPSSIGNTEAFF
DNA: TGTGCCAGCAGCCCCCCCTCCTCGATAGGGAACACTGAAGCTTTCTTT

D: -
V: TRBV4-2
J: TRBJ1-4
size: few
CDR3: CASSLENVDEKLFF
DNA: TGTGCCAGCAGCCTGGAGAATGTGGATGAAAAACTGTTTTTT

D: TRBD1
V: TRBV5-1
J: TRBJ2-7
size: many
CDR3: CASSWHRDRRLEQYF
DNA: TGCGCCAGCAGTTGGCACCGGGACAGGCGCCTAGAGCAGTACTTC

D: -
V: TRBV2
J: TRBJ2-3
size: many
CDR3: CASRLMGGRYGTDTQYF
DNA: TGTGCCAGCAGATTGATGGGGGGCCGGTACGGCACAGATACGCAGTATTTT

D: -
V: TRBV5-1
J: TRBJ1-1
size: many
CDR3: CASSLGQPNTEAFF
DNA: TGCGCCAGCAGCTTAGGACAGCCGAACACTGAAGCTTTCTTT

D: -
V: TRBV3-1
J: TRBJ1-3
size: many
CDR3: CASSRLGSSGNTIYF
DNA: TGTGCCAGCAGCCGCCTTGGGAGCTCTGGAAACACCATATATTTT

D: -
V: TRBV20-1
J: TRBJ1-3
size: many
CDR3: CSAPDRGGGNTIYF
DNA: TGCAGTGCCCCGGACAGAGGCGGTGGAAACACCATATATTTT

D: -
V: TRBV12-3/TRBV12-4
J: TRBJ2-3
size: many
CDR3: CASSSRSGPLREDTQYF
DNA: TGTGCCAGCAGTTCCCGGAGTGGACCACTTAGAGAGGATACGCAGTATTTT

D: TRBD1
V: TRBV5-1
J: TRBJ1-2
size: many
CDR3: CASSLTGDLILGYTF
DNA: TGCGCCAGCAGCTTGACAGGGGATCTGATCCTTGGCTACACCTTC

D: -
V: TRBV20-1
J: TRBJ2-7
size: many
CDR3: CSATGDYSYEQYF
DNA: TGCAGTGCCACGGGTGACTACTCCTACGAGCAGTACTTC

D: -
V: TRBV20-1
J: TRBJ1-1
size: few
CDR3: CSARVLVKVGGTEAFF
DNA: TGCAGTGCTAGAGTACTGGTCAAGGTTGGCGGCACTGAAGCTTTCTTT

D: -
V: TRBV5-1
J: TRBJ1-3
size: many
CDR3: CASSLGLNSGNTIYF
DNA: TGCGCCAGCAGCTTGGGTCTCAACTCTGGAAACACCATATATTTT

D: TRBD2
V: TRBV2
J: TRBJ2-7
size: many
CDR3: CASIPAGGASYEQYF
DNA: TGTGCCAGCATTCCAGCGGGGGGCGCTTCCTACGAGCAGTACTTC

D: -
V: TRBV10-3
J: TRBJ1-2
size: many
CDR3: CAISDPTLLAGGYTF
DNA: TGTGCCATCAGTGATCCAACACTACTAGCCGGGGGCTACACCTTC

D: TRBD2
V: TRBV5-1
J: TRBJ2-2
size: many
CDR3: CASSLRFLASGTTGELFF
DNA: TGCGCCAGCAGCTTGCGTTTTTTGGCTAGCGGGACTACCGGGGAGCTGTTTTTT

D: -
V: TRBV5-1
J: TRBJ1-1
size: -
CDR3: CASIPPGRGAEAFF
DNA: TGCGCCAGCATCCCCCCCGGACGTGGCGCTGAAGCTTTCTTT

D: -
V: TRBV4-1
J: TRBJ1-1
size: many
CDR3: CASSQVFRQVNEAFF
DNA: TGCGCCAGCAGCCAAGTCTTTAGACAGGTGAATGAAGCTTTCTTT

D: -
V: TRBV3-1
J: TRBJ1-6
size: many
CDR3: CASSPQAGFSPLHF
DNA: TGTGCCAGCAGCCCCCAGGCGGGCTTTTCACCCCTCCACTTT

D: TRBD2
V: TRBV7-2
J: TRBJ2-3
size: many
CDR3: CASSPRAGGRTDTQYF
DNA: TGTGCCAGCAGCCCCAGGGCGGGGGGACGCACAGATACGCAGTATTTT

D: -
V: TRBV11-2
J: TRBJ2-1
size: many
CDR3: CASSLDNEQFF
DNA: TGTGCCAGCAGCTTAGACAATGAGCAGTTCTTC

D: -
V: TRBV20-1
J: TRBJ1-2
size: many
CDR3: CSAQVSGARYGYTF
DNA: TGCAGTGCCCAGGTGTCGGGGGCACGGTATGGCTACACCTTC

D: TRBD1
V: TRBV5-1
J: TRBJ1-4
size: many
CDR3: CASSQGVSEEKLFF
DNA: TGCGCCAGCAGCCAGGGGGTGTCGGAAGAAAAACTGTTTTTT

D: TRBD2
V: TRBV20-1
J: TRBJ2-2
size: many
CDR3: CSARPQAGGTGELFF
DNA: TGCAGTGCTAGGCCCCAAGCGGGAGGCACCGGGGAGCTGTTTTTT

D: TRBD1
V: TRBV5-1
J: TRBJ2-1
size: many
CDR3: CASSIQGAGEQFF
DNA: TGCGCCAGCAGCATACAGGGGGCCGGTGAGCAGTTCTTC

D: -
V: TRBV5-1
J: TRBJ2-5
size: few
CDR3: CASSLGPLGEQETQYF
DNA: TGCGCCAGCAGCTTGGGCCCACTAGGGGAACAAGAGACCCAGTACTTC

D: -
V: TRBV5-5
J: TRBJ1-1
size: many
CDR3: CASSLARWDEAFF
DNA: TGTGCCAGCAGCTTGGCCAGGTGGGATGAAGCTTTCTTT

D: TRBD1
V: TRBV9
J: TRBJ2-7
size: many
CDR3: CASSPTGVGYEQYF
DNA: TGTGCCAGCAGCCCGACAGGGGTCGGATACGAGCAGTACTTC

D: -
V: TRBV5-5
J: TRBJ1-2
size: many
CDR3: CASSLEPLYGYTF
DNA: TGTGCCAGCAGCTTGGAGCCTCTCTATGGCTACACCTTC

D: TRBD1
V: TRBV5-1
J: TRBJ1-1
size: many
CDR3: CASSLTGGQGANTEAFF
DNA: TGCGCCAGCAGCTTGACCGGGGGACAGGGGGCAAACACTGAAGCTTTCTTT

D: TRBD2
V: TRBV6-6
J: TRBJ2-7
size: many
CDR3: CASSFRGETYEQYF
DNA: TGTGCCAGCAGTTTCCGGGGGGAGACCTACGAGCAGTACTTC

D: -
V: TRBV12-3/TRBV12-4
J: TRBJ2-3
size: -
CDR3: CASSLGWGGTDTQYF
DNA: TGTGCCAGCAGTTTAGGTTGGGGGGGCACAGATACGCAGTATTTT

D: -
V: TRBV10-3
J: TRBJ1-3
size: many
CDR3: CATRWRSSGNTIYF
DNA: TGTGCCACCCGGTGGCGGTCCTCTGGAAACACCATATATTTT

D: -
V: TRBV2
J: TRBJ1-2
size: many
CDR3: CASTLQGFHGYTF
DNA: TGTGCCAGCACCCTACAGGGATTTCATGGCTACACCTTC

D: TRBD1
V: TRBV5-4
J: TRBJ2-7
size: many
CDR3: CASSPDRGTYEQYF
DNA: TGTGCCAGCAGCCCGGACAGGGGAACCTACGAGCAGTACTTC

D: -
V: TRBV5-1
J: TRBJ1-5
size: many
CDR3: CASSLEPQTNQPQHF
DNA: TGCGCCAGCAGCTTGGAGCCACAGACCAATCAGCCCCAGCATTTT

D: TRBD1
V: TRBV7-6
J: TRBJ2-1
size: many
CDR3: CASSSLTGRSSYNEQFF
DNA: TGTGCCAGCAGCTCATTGACAGGGAGAAGCTCCTACAATGAGCAGTTCTTC

D: -
V: TRBV6-6
J: TRBJ1-5
size: -
CDR3: CASSLDNQPQHF
DNA: TGTGCCAGCAGCCTAGACAATCAGCCCCAGCATTTT

D: -
V: TRBV7-8
J: TRBJ2-1
size: many
CDR3: CASKARRGSYNEQFF
DNA: TGTGCCAGCAAAGCGCGGCGTGGGTCCTACAATGAGCAGTTCTTC